These 17 T cell receptor beta chains came from one sample sequenced in a study of blood T cell repertoires in COVID-19. The assay was immunoSEQ multiplex PCR, and TCRdb's table has in-frame clones only and misses some. The table records 150,000 to 200,000 clones, 88% of them present only once. Material for sequencing was peripheral blood. All receptors come from a human donor in a cohort sampled during active COVID-19.

This clone was recorded once. V gene TRBV5-1 combines with J gene TRBJ1-1; 7 nucleotides align to TRBD1. The V segment lost 0 bases and the J segment 0 bases; nucleotides outside the gene matches: 5. Per the germline V gene, CDR1 is SGHRS and CDR2 is YFSETQ. The CDR3 extends over 16 amino acids. CDR3 bases: TGCGCCAGCAGCTTGGTGGCCCAGGGGGTGAACACTGAAGCTTTCTTT. This codes for CASSLVAQGVNTEAFF. The full variable domain, completed using reference TRBV5-1 and TRBJ1-1, is KAGVTQTPRYLIKTRGQQVTLSCSPISGHRSVSWYQQTPGQGLQFLFEYFSETQRNKGNFPGRFSGRQFSNSRSEMNVSTLELGDSALYLCASSLVAQGVNTEAFFGQGTRLTVV.

The V and J genes are TRBV10-3 and TRBJ2-1; 9 nucleotides align to TRBD2. Germline lookup yields CDR1 ENHRY and CDR2 SYGVKD. V dropped 11 bases and J dropped 7; count of bases not matched to a gene: 9. This CDR3 is 13 amino acids long. Here the CDR3 reads CASGRGGYNEQFF. The CDR3 DNA sequence: TGTGCCTCGGGGCGGGGGGGTTATAATGAGCAGTTCTTC.

The genes are TRBV27 and TRBJ2-1; 8 bases map to TRBD2. The CDR3 sequence is 14 residues long. With 4 bases clipped from V and 5 bases from J, the junction kept 4 bases outside the gene matches. From germline, CDR1 is MNHEY and CDR2 SMNVEV (reference sequence). The CDR3 DNA sequence: TGTGCCAGCAGTTGGGTTAGCGGGGACAATGAGCAGTTCTTC. It is translated as CASSWVSGDNEQFF.

The gene calls are TRBV12-3 or TRBV12-4 and TRBJ1-6; D is uncertain. Deletions cut 3 bases from V and 8 bases from J, with 5 bases between. This CDR3 spans 12 amino acids. The chain's CDR3 is CASSLRDSPLHF. DNA for the CDR3: TGTGCCAGCAGTTTGAGGGATTCACCCCTCCACTTT.

This chain links TRBV19 with TRBJ1-6; 9 nucleotides agree with TRBD1. The germline CDR1 and CDR2 sequences are LNHDA and SQIVND (reference sequence). This CDR3 contains 17 residues. The V segment lost 6 bases and the J segment 8 bases; nucleotides outside the gene matches: 14. CDR3 nucleotide sequence: TGTGCCAGTAGGGTTACCGGGACAGGGTTAAGTGATTCACCCCTCCACTTT. It is translated as CASRVTGTGLSDSPLHF.

This rearrangement joins TRBV25-1 to TRBJ1-2, with D maybe TRBD1 (5 bases). With 5 bases removed from V and 8 bases from J, the gap between germline ends came to 12 bases. Germline CDR1 MGHDK, CDR2 SYGVNS. The CDR3 covers 12 residues. CDR3 region: CASSSQGFGYTF. In DNA form, the CDR3 reads TGTGCCAGCAGTAGTCAGGGCTTCGGCTACACCTTC.

The chain joins TRBV4-3 to TRBJ2-2; D not resolved. Germline V gene data show CDR1 as LGHNA and CDR2 as YSLEER. This CDR3 has 15 residues. Trimming took off 4 bases at V and 0 bases at J, with 9 bases between the two ends. CDR3 nucleotide sequence: TGCGCCAGCAGCCGAGGCTACTCGAACACCGGGGAGCTGTTTTTT. The encoded protein is CASSRGYSNTGELFF.

This chain joins TRBV4-1 and TRBJ2-7; D is possibly TRBD1 (7 bases). Germline-derived CDR1 and CDR2 are MGHRA and YSYEKL. V lost 4 bases to trimming and J lost 3 bases, with 16 bases between them. This CDR3 comprises 15 residues. CDR3 loop: CASSRQGTAGYEQYF. In DNA, the CDR3 is TGCGCCAGCAGCCGACAGGGAACAGCGGGCTACGAGCAGTACTTC.

Notes on this clone: The same CDR3 can be traced to other DNA sequences in this sample. The chain couples TRBV4-3 to TRBJ1-2, with TRBD1 matching 8 bases. Germline lookup yields CDR1 LGHNA and CDR2 YSLEER. The V segment lost 0 bases and the J segment 5 bases; nucleotides outside the gene matches: 5. This CDR3 is built from 15 residues. The CDR3 reads CASSQDPQGAYGYTF. The CDR3 nucleotides are TGCGCCAGCAGCCAAGATCCCCAGGGGGCGTATGGCTACACCTTC.

A remark on this clone: One junction end does not reproduce the germline sequence, and a read error may be involved. The chain carries TRBV10-2 and TRBJ2-1; 13 nucleotides line up with TRBD2. Germline CDR1 and CDR2: WSHSY and SAAADI. CDR3 length: 13 amino acids. CDR3 bases: TGCGCCAGCAGTGAGTCAAGACTAGCGGGGGGTCTCTTC. The encoded protein is CASSESRLAGGLF.

This clone was detected a few times. V usage is TRBV5-4 and J usage is TRBJ2-7; 15 bases match TRBD2. V lost 3 bases and J lost 7; bases outside the gene matches: 5. There are 15 residues in the CDR3. Germline V gives CDR1 SGHNT, CDR2 YYREEE (reference sequence). The CDR3 sequence is CASSSGLAGGREQYF. DNA for the CDR3: TGTGCCAGCAGCTCTGGACTAGCGGGAGGGCGTGAGCAGTACTTC.

The chain is built from TRBV7-2 and TRBJ2-7; 8 nucleotides align to TRBD1. The CDR3 is 13 residues long. Germline V gene sequence: CDR1 SGHTA, CDR2 FQGNSA. With V trimmed by 8 bases and J by 2 bases, 5 bases remained unmatched. The CDR3 spells CASGTGSTYEQYF. The CDR3 nucleotides are TGTGCCAGCGGGACAGGATCCACCTACGAGCAGTACTTC. The whole variable domain, filled in from reference TRBV7-2 and TRBJ2-7, reads GAGVSQSPSNKVTEKGKDVELRCDPISGHTALYWYRQSLGQGLEFLIYFQGNSAPDKSGLPSDRFSAERTGGSVSTLTIQRTQQEDSAVYLCASGTGSTYEQYFGPGTRLTVT.

V and J are TRBV15 and TRBJ1-5; D is perhaps TRBD1 (6 bases). Germline loops: CDR1 LNHNV, CDR2 YYDKDF (reference sequence). The length of the CDR3 is 15 residues. Trimming took 0 bases from V and 7 from J, leaving 13 bases between them. The CDR3 region is CATSRDGNRVQPQHF. DNA of the CDR3: TGTGCCACCAGCAGAGATGGTAACAGGGTACAGCCCCAGCATTTT.

The rearrangement uses TRBV7-2 and TRBJ2-5, with TRBD2 identical over 7 bases. This CDR3 spans 15 amino acids. CDR1 and CDR2 from the germline V gene are SGHTA and FQGNSA. The trim removed 1 base at V and 5 bases at J, leaving 7 bases unmatched. In DNA form, the CDR3 reads TGTGCCAGCAGCTTAGAGGTAGCGGGCCGGGAGACCCAGTACTTC. Protein: CASSLEVAGRETQYF.

As concerns this clone: At the DNA level, this CDR3 is encoded by other sequences in the same sample as well. The chain couples TRBV6-1 to TRBJ2-5; 10 bases are a match to TRBD1. J gave up 5 bases and V 4 bases, and 10 bases lay outside the gene matches. CDR1 is MNHNS, CDR2 SASEGT, per germline. This CDR3 spans 16 amino acids. The CDR3 is CASSGGDRGSAETQYF. In DNA form, the CDR3 reads TGTGCCAGCAGTGGGGGGGACAGGGGTTCAGCGGAGACCCAGTACTTC.

The CDR3 here is CASISPLSGQGLDEQYF. As DNA, the CDR3 is TGTGCCAGCATAAGCCCTCTTTCGGGACAGGGTCTTGACGAGCAGTACTTC. The chain is built from TRBV27 and TRBJ2-7; TRBD1 aligns across 9 bases. Germline CDR1 and CDR2: MNHEY and SMNVEV (reference sequence). The CDR3 extends over 17 amino acids. J gave up 5 bases and V 7 bases, and 18 bases lay outside the gene matches.

The gene calls are TRBV5-1 and TRBJ2-2; TRBD2 aligns across 12 bases. The J segment lost 7 bases and the V segment lost 1 base, leaving 5 bases of the junction unmatched. Germline V lookup: CDR1 SGHRS, CDR2 YFSETQ. There are 16 residues in the CDR3. The CDR3 is CASSLRLAGAVGELFF. DNA for the CDR3: TGCGCCAGCAGCTTGCGACTAGCGGGAGCGGTCGGGGAGCTGTTTTTT.